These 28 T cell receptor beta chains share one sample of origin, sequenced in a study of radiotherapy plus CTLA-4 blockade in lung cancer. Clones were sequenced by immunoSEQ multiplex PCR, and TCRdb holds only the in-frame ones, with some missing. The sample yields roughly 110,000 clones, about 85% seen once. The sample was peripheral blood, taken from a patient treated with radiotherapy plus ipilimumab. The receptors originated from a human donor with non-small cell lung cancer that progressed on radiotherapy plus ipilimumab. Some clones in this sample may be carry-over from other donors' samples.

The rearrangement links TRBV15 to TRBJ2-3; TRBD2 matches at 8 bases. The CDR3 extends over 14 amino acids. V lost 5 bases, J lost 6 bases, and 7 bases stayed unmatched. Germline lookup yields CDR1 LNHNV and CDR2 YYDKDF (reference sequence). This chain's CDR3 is CATSGSGGLDTQYF. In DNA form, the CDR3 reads TGTGCCACCAGCGGGAGCGGGGGCCTGGATACGCAGTATTTT.

The CDR3 reads CASSQSVGAGVPYNEQFF. The DNA for the CDR3 is TGCGCCAGCAGCCAATCAGTGGGGGCGGGTGTACCCTACAATGAGCAGTTCTTC. This chain links TRBV4-1 with TRBJ2-1; possible D gene TRBD1, 6 bases. Trimming shortened V by 2 bases and J by 2 bases, and 19 bases separated the two germline ends. Germline CDR1 is MGHRA and CDR2 is YSYEKL. This CDR3 is built from 18 residues.

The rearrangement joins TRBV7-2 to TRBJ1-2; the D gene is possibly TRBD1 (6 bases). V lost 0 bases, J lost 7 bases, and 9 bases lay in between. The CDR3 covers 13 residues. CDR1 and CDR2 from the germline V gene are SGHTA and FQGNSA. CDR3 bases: TGTGCCAGCAGCTTAGCAGGGGGAAGTGGCTACACCTTC. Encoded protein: CASSLAGGSGYTF.

The CDR3 DNA reads TGTGCCAGCAGCTTACCTGATACTTATGGCTACACCTTC. This sequence encodes CASSLPDTYGYTF. The chain joins TRBV7-8 to TRBJ1-2; D not resolved. V shed 2 bases and J shed 5 bases, with 9 bases lying between them. Germline assignment: CDR1 SGHVS and CDR2 FQNEAQ. The CDR3 runs 13 residues.

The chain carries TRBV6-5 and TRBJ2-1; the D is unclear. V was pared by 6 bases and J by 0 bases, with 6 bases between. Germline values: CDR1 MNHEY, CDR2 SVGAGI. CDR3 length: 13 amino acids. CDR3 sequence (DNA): TGTGCCAGCAGCCACCGCTCCTACAATGAGCAGTTCTTC. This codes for CASSHRSYNEQFF.

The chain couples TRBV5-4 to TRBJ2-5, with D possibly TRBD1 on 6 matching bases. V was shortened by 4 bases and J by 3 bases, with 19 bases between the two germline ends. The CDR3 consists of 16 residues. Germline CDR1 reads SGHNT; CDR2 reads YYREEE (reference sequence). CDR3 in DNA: TGTGCCAGCAGCGTTGGGTCCTTTAGGGGGAAAGAGACCCAGTACTTC. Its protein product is CASSVGSFRGKETQYF.

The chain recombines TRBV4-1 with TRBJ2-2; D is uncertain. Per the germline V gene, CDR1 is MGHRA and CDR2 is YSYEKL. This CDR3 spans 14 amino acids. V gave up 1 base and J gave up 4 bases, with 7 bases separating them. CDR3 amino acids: CASSQGTGTGELFF. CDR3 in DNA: TGCGCCAGCAGCCAAGGGACCGGCACCGGGGAGCTGTTTTTT.

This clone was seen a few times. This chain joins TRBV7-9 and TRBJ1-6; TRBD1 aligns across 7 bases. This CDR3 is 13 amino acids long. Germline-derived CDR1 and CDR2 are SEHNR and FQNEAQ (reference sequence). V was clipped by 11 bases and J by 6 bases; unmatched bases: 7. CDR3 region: CAGTDRTNSPLHF. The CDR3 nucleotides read TGTGCCGGGACGGACAGGACTAATTCACCCCTCCACTTT.

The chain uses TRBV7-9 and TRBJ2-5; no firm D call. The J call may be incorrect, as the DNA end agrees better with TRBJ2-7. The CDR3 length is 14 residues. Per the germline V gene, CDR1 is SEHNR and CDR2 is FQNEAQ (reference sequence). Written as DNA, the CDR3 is TGTGCCAGCAGCTCAAGGGTTTTGGGCTACGAGCAGTACTTC. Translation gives CASSSRVLGYEQYF.

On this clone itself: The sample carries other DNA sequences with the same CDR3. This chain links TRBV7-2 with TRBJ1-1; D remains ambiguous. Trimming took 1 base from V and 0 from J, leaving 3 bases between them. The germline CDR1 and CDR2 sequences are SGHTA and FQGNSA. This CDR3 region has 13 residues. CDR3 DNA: TGTGCCAGCAGCTTAGGTATGAACACTGAAGCTTTCTTT. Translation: CASSLGMNTEAFF.

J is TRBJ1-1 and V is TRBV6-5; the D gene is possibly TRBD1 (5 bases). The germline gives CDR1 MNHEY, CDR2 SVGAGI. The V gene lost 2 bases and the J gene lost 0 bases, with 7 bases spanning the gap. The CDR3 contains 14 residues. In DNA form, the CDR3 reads TGTGCCAGCAGTTACCGGGGGTTGAACACTGAAGCTTTCTTT. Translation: CASSYRGLNTEAFF.

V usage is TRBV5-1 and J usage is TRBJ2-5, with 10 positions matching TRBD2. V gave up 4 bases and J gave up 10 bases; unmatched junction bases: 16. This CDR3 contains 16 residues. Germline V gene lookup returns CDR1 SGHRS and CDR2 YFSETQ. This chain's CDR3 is CASSRQTSGPSGDQYF. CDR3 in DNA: TGCGCCAGCAGCCGACAGACTAGCGGGCCCTCAGGGGACCAGTACTTC.

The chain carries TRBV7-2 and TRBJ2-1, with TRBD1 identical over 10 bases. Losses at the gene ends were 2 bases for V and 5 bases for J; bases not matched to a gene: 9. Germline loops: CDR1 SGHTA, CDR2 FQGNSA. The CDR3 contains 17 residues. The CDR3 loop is CASSLNFGTGANNEQFF. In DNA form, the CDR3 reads TGTGCCAGCAGCTTAAATTTTGGGACAGGGGCGAACAATGAGCAGTTCTTC. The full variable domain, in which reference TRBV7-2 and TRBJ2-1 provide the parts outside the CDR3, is GAGVSQSPSNKVTEKGKDVELRCDPISGHTALYWYRQSLGQGLEFLIYFQGNSAPDKSGLPSDRFSAERTGGSVSTLTIQRTQQEDSAVYLCASSLNFGTGANNEQFFGPGTRLTVL.

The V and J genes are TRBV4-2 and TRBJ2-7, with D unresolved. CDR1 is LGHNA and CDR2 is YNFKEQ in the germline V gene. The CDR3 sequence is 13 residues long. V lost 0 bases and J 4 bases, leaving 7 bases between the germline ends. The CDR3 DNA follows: TGTGCCAGCAGCCAAGAATCCTCTTACGAGCAGTACTTC. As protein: CASSQESSYEQYF.

CDR3 DNA: TGTGCCAGCAGTAAGGACGTCATGGGCTACACCTTC. Translating gives CASSKDVMGYTF. The chain joins TRBV6-6 to TRBJ1-2; D gene unclear. Germline loops: CDR1 MNHNY, CDR2 SVGAGI (reference sequence). This CDR3 is built from 12 residues. V shed 5 bases and J shed 8 bases, with 12 bases lying between them.

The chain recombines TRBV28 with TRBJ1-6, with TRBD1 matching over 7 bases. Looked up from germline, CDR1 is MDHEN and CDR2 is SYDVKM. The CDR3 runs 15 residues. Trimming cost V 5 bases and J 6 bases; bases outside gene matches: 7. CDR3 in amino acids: CASSPRQGFNSPLHF. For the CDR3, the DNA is TGTGCCAGCAGTCCACGACAGGGTTTTAATTCACCCCTCCACTTT.

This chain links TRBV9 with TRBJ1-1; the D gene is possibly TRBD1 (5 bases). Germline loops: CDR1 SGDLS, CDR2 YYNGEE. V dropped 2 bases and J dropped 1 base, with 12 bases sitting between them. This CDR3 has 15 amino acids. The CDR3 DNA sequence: TGTGCCAGCAGCGTGGGGACCACTCGGAACACTGAAGCTTTCTTT. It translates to CASSVGTTRNTEAFF.

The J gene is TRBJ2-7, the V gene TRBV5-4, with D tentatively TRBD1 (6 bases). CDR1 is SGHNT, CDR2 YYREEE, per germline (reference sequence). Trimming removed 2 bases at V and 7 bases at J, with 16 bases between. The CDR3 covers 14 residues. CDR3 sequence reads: CASSLSQGRREQYF. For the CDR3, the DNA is TGTGCCAGCAGCTTATCTCAGGGGCGTAGGGAGCAGTACTTC. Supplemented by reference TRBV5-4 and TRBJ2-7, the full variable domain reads ETGVTQSPTHLIKTRGQQVTLRCSSQSGHNTVSWYQQALGQGPQFIFQYYREEENGRGNFPPRFSGLQFPNYSSELNVNALELDDSALYLCASSLSQGRREQYFGPGTRLTVT.

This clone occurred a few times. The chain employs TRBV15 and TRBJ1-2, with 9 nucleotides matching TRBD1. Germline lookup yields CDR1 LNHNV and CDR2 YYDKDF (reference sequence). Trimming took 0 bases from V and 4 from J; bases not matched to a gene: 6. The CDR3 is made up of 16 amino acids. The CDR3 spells CATSRDRDRAAYGYTF. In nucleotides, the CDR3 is TGTGCCACCAGCAGAGATCGGGACAGGGCCGCCTATGGCTACACCTTC.

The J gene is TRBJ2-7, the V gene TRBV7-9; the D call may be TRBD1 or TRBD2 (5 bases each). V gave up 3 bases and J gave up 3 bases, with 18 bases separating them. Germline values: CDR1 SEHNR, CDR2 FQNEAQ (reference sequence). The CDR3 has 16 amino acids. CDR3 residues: CASSFSRDRQNYEQYF. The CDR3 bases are TGTGCCAGCAGCTTTTCACGGGACCGCCAAAACTACGAGCAGTACTTC.

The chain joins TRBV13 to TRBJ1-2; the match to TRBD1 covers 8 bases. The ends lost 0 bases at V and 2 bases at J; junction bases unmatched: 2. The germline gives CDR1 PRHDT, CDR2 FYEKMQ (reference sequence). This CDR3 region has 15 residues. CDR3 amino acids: CASSLGGQVNYGYTF. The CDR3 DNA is TGTGCCAGCAGCTTAGGGGGACAGGTCAACTATGGCTACACCTTC.

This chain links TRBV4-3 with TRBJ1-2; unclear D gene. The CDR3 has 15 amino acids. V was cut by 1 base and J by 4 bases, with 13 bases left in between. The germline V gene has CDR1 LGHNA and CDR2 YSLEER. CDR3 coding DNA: TGCGCCAGCAGCCAAGCTTCCGAGGGAATCTATGGCTACACCTTC. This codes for CASSQASEGIYGYTF.

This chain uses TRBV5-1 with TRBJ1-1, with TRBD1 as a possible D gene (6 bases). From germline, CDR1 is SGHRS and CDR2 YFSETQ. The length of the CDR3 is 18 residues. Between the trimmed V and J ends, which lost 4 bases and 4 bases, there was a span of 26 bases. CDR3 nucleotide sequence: TGCGCCAGCAGCATTACAGTGAGAGGGGGGCAATTTGGCACTGAAGCTTTCTTT. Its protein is CASSITVRGGQFGTEAFF.

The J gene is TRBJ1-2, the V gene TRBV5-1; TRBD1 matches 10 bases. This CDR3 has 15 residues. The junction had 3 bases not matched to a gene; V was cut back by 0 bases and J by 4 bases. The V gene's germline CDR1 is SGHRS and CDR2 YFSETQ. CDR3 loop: CASSLGQGASYGYTF. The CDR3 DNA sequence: TGCGCCAGCAGCTTGGGACAGGGGGCGTCCTATGGCTACACCTTC.

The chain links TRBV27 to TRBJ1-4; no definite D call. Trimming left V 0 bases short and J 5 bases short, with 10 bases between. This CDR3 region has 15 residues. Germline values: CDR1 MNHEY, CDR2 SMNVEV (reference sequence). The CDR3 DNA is TGTGCCAGCAGTTTATCAGGGCCCAAGAATGAAAAACTGTTTTTT. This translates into CASSLSGPKNEKLFF.

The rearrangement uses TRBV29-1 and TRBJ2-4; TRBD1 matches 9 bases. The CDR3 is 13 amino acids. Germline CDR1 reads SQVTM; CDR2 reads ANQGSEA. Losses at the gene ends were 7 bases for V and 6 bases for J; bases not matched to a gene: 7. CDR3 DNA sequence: TGCAGCGCCGGACGGGGACAGGGAAACATTCAGTACTTC. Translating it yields CSAGRGQGNIQYF.

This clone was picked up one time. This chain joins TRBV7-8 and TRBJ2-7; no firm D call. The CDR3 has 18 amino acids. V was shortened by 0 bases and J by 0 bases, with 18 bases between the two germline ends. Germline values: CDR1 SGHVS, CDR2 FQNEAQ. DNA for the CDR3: TGTGCCAGCAGCTTAGCGCTAAGCAGGCACCACAGCTCCTACGAGCAGTACTTC. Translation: CASSLALSRHHSSYEQYF.

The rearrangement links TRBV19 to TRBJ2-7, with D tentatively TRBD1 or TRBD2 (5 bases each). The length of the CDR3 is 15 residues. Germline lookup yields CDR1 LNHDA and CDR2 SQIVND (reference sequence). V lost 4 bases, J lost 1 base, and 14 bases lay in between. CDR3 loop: CASSSLRDGSYEQYF. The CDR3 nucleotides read TGTGCCAGTAGTAGCCTTCGGGACGGTTCCTACGAGCAGTACTTC.